These 30 T cell receptor beta chains share one sample of origin, sequenced in a study of blood T cell repertoires in COVID-19 (dated by TCRdb to 2018 to 2021). Libraries were prepared through the immunoSEQ multiplex PCR assay. TCRdb holds this immuneACCESS table with in-frame rearrangements only. Some clones are missing; in checked studies, unresolved V genes explain under half, and the rest has no known cause. Here the sample has about 280,000 clones; around 92% occur a single time. In total, the top ten clones hold roughly 10% of the sample. The sample taken for sequencing was peripheral blood. The receptors originated from a woman under 40 with COVID-19, enrolled during active disease.

This clone appeared a few times. The J gene is TRBJ1-3, the V gene TRBV5-4, with a tentative D call TRBD1 (6 bases). Trimming shortened V by 4 bases and J by 2 bases, and 10 bases separated the two germline ends. The CDR3 has 14 residues. The germline V gene encodes CDR1 SGHNT and CDR2 YYREEE (reference sequence). The CDR3 nucleotides read TGTGCCAGCAGCGCAGGGACAACTGGAAACACCATATATTTT. Translation gives CASSAGTTGNTIYF.

The chain recombines TRBV5-1 with TRBJ1-1; weak D call: TRBD1 (5 bases). V gave up 2 bases and J gave up 11 bases, with 19 bases separating them. This CDR3 comprises 14 residues. Germline assignment: CDR1 SGHRS and CDR2 YFSETQ. The DNA of the CDR3 is TGCGCCAGCAGCTTCTCATCGGGGGGAGATGAGGCTTTCTTT. It translates to CASSFSSGGDEAFF.

The V and J genes are TRBV19 and TRBJ1-2, with 9 bases fitting TRBD1. J lost 5 bases, V lost 4 bases, and 5 bases had no gene match. The length of the CDR3 is 14 residues. Germline values: CDR1 LNHDA, CDR2 SQIVND (reference sequence). The CDR3 nucleotides are TGTGCCAGTAGTACCCGGGACAGGGATTATGGCTACACCTTC. Translating gives CASSTRDRDYGYTF.

This clone was counted a few times. V is TRBV2 and J is TRBJ1-5; D remains ambiguous. Germline V gives CDR1 SNHLY, CDR2 FYNNEI. V was clipped by 3 bases and J by 0 bases, with 12 bases between them. CDR3 length equals 16 residues. The CDR3 sequence is CASSESVANSNQPQHF. CDR3 in DNA: TGTGCCAGCAGTGAGTCTGTTGCGAATAGCAATCAGCCCCAGCATTTT.

For this clone: Other DNA sequences in the sample encode the same CDR3. The chain joins TRBV24-1 to TRBJ1-2; TRBD1 agrees at 7 bases. This CDR3 is 14 amino acids long. CDR1 and CDR2 (germline): KGHDR, SFDVKD. Trimming at V came to 3 bases and at J to 3 bases, leaving 3 bases not matched to a gene. The CDR3 sequence: CATSDLGTDYGYTF. As DNA, the CDR3 is TGTGCCACCAGTGATCTCGGGACAGACTATGGCTACACCTTC.

V is TRBV5-1 and J is TRBJ1-1; 7 nucleotides align to TRBD1. Germline V gene lookup returns CDR1 SGHRS and CDR2 YFSETQ. The CDR3 consists of 13 residues. The V and J ends lost 7 bases and 1 base, in that order; junction bases with no gene match: 4. In nucleotides, the CDR3 is TGCGCCAGCCGGGGACAGCAGAACACTGAAGCTTTCTTT. Protein: CASRGQQNTEAFF.

The rearrangement joins TRBV7-2 to TRBJ2-1; D may be TRBD1 (7 bases). This CDR3 comprises 15 residues. V shed 5 bases and J shed 6 bases, with 17 bases lying between them. Germline lookup yields CDR1 SGHTA and CDR2 FQGNSA. The DNA for the CDR3 is TGTGCCAGCAGCCGCGACAGGGTGGGGGGCAATGAGCAGTTCTTC. Residues: CASSRDRVGGNEQFF.

This chain connects TRBV6-5 to TRBJ2-5, with TRBD2 as a possible D gene (5 bases). Germline values: CDR1 MNHEY, CDR2 SVGAGI. The CDR3 is 10 residues long. V lost 6 bases, J lost 7 bases, and 6 bases lay in between. The CDR3: CASRTRTQYF. The CDR3 DNA follows: TGTGCCAGCAGAACTAGGACCCAGTACTTC.

The CDR3: CASSLTGTGIYEQYF. The DNA of the CDR3 is TGTGCCAGCAGTCTTACCGGGACTGGGATTTACGAGCAGTACTTC. The gene calls are TRBV27 and TRBJ2-7; a possible D gene is TRBD2 (6 bases). Trimming removed 5 bases from V and 4 bases from J, with 18 bases in between. Germline loops: CDR1 MNHEY, CDR2 SMNVEV (reference sequence). This CDR3 has 15 amino acids.

A single count supports this clone. The J gene is TRBJ1-2, the V gene TRBV7-8; TRBD1 agrees at 7 bases. The CDR3 extends over 14 amino acids. V dropped 1 base and J dropped 8; count of bases not matched to a gene: 7. Germline assignment: CDR1 SGHVS and CDR2 FQNEAQ. DNA for the CDR3: TGTGCCAGCAGCTTAGTAGGACAGGTGGGAGGCTACACCTTC. This encodes CASSLVGQVGGYTF.

This clone was observed a few times. The chain joins TRBV7-9 to TRBJ1-2; D is possibly TRBD1 (6 bases). CDR3 size: 13 residues. Trimming stripped 5 bases from V and 4 bases from J, with 11 bases between. Looked up from germline, CDR1 is SEHNR and CDR2 is FQNEAQ (reference sequence). The CDR3 coding sequence is TGTGCCAGCAGCCCGACAGGATCCTATGGCTACACCTTC. It codes for CASSPTGSYGYTF.

The chain carries TRBV5-1 and TRBJ1-1, with TRBD1 as a possible D gene (5 bases). Trimming pared 0 bases from V and 1 base from J, leaving 10 bases between. This CDR3 comprises 15 residues. CDR1 and CDR2 (germline): SGHRS, YFSETQ. CDR3 DNA sequence: TGCGCCAGCAGCTTGGCCGGGGGTCGGAACACTGAAGCTTTCTTT. Its protein is CASSLAGGRNTEAFF.

The CDR3 bases are TGTGCCAGCAGCTTTATGGTGACTAGCGTCACAGATACGCAGTATTTT. It translates to CASSFMVTSVTDTQYF. This chain links TRBV5-6 with TRBJ2-3; 8 nucleotides align to TRBD2. Trimming cost V 2 bases and J 2 bases; bases outside gene matches: 7. Germline-derived CDR1 and CDR2 are SGHDT and YYEEEE. The CDR3 has 16 residues.

This chain joins TRBV27 and TRBJ1-5, with D possibly matching TRBD1 (5 bases). This CDR3 contains 14 residues. Between the trimmed V and J ends, which lost 7 bases and 4 bases, there was a span of 14 bases. CDR1 and CDR2 from the germline V gene are MNHEY and SMNVEV (reference sequence). The CDR3 protein is CASTSTGGNQPQHF. CDR3 nucleotide sequence: TGTGCCAGCACCTCAACAGGTGGGAATCAGCCCCAGCATTTT.

The chain carries TRBV30 and TRBJ1-6; a weak D match, TRBD1 (5 bases). Per germline, CDR1 GTSNPN and CDR2 SVGIG (reference sequence). With 4 bases removed from V and 7 bases from J, the gap between germline ends came to 14 bases. The CDR3 loop spans 14 amino acids. The CDR3 coding sequence is TGTGCCTGGACGTCTGGGAGGGGAAATTCACCCCTCCACTTT. It encodes CAWTSGRGNSPLHF.

The chain carries TRBV1 and TRBJ2-5; the table calls TRBD2, which could not be checked here. TRBV1 is tagged as a pseudogene. CDR3 length: 14 amino acids. The CDR3 loop reads CTSRGLAGYGTQYF. CDR3 bases: TGCACCAGCAGGGGACTAGCGGGGTACGGGACCCAGTACTTC.

This chain connects TRBV14 to TRBJ2-1; D possibly corresponds to TRBD1 (5 bases). Germline V lookup: CDR1 SGHDN, CDR2 FVKESK. The CDR3 contains 16 residues. The V end lost 0 bases, the J end lost 7 bases, and 16 bases lay between the germline ends. As DNA, the CDR3 is TGTGCCAGCAGCCAAGAAATAACAGGCCCAAGGAATGAGCAGTTCTTC. Translated: CASSQEITGPRNEQFF.

The chain links TRBV18 to TRBJ1-2; 9 nucleotides line up with TRBD1. This CDR3 comprises 15 residues. In germline, CDR1 is KGHSH, CDR2 LQKENI. With 4 bases clipped from V and 4 bases from J, the junction kept 7 bases outside the gene matches. CDR3 loop: CASSRPGQGGYGYTF. Written as DNA, the CDR3 is TGTGCCAGCTCACGACCGGGACAGGGAGGCTATGGCTACACCTTC.

J is TRBJ2-7 and V is TRBV12-3 or TRBV12-4; 8 bases line up with TRBD1. CDR3 size: 13 residues. V shed 5 bases and J 3 bases; nucleotides not matched to a gene: 3. The DNA for the CDR3 is TGTGCCAGCAGTCCCACAGGGGGCTACGAGCAGTACTTC. Protein product: CASSPTGGYEQYF.

J is TRBJ2-7 and V is TRBV27, with a tentative D call TRBD2 (6 bases). This CDR3 is built from 13 residues. Germline CDR1 is MNHEY and CDR2 is SMNVEV (reference sequence). V lost 5 bases, J lost 2 bases, and 10 bases lay in between. The CDR3 bases are TGTGCCAGCAGTAGGAGGGGTCCCTACGAGCAGTACTTC. Amino acid sequence: CASSRRGPYEQYF.

The genes are TRBV7-9 and TRBJ1-3; D uncertain. The CDR3 is made up of 15 amino acids. Per the germline V gene, CDR1 is SEHNR and CDR2 is FQNEAQ (reference sequence). V dropped 5 bases and J dropped 2 bases, with 13 bases sitting between them. CDR3 in amino acids: CASSTVERAGNTIYF. The CDR3 DNA reads TGTGCCAGCAGCACGGTAGAGAGGGCTGGAAACACCATATATTTT.

This chain connects TRBV28 to TRBJ2-3; a possible D gene is TRBD2 (5 bases). Trimming removed 3 bases at V and 1 base at J, with 8 bases between. CDR1 MDHEN and CDR2 SYDVKM come from the germline V gene. This CDR3 spans 14 amino acids. The CDR3 region is CASSFEGGTDTQYF. The CDR3 DNA is TGTGCCAGCAGTTTCGAGGGCGGCACAGATACGCAGTATTTT.

The V call is TRBV7-2, the J call TRBJ1-2; D is possibly TRBD1 (6 bases). Germline CDR1 SGHTA, CDR2 FQGNSA. The CDR3 is 12 residues long. The V gene lost 2 bases and the J gene lost 8 bases, with 9 bases spanning the gap. The CDR3 bases are TGTGCCAGCAGCTTAAACAGGGAGGGCTACACCTTC. Encoded protein: CASSLNREGYTF.

V is TRBV15 and J is TRBJ2-5; D perhaps matches TRBD2 (6 bases). Germline V gene data show CDR1 as LNHNV and CDR2 as YYDKDF (reference sequence). V dropped 2 bases and J dropped 4 bases, with 11 bases sitting between them. This CDR3 contains 14 residues. In nucleotides, the CDR3 is TGTGCCACCAGCAGACCCGGGGGTGGAGAGACCCAGTACTTC. This encodes CATSRPGGGETQYF.

The J gene is TRBJ1-2, the V gene TRBV7-2; D gene uncertain. V was trimmed by 0 bases and J by 3 bases, leaving 8 bases between them. Looked up from germline, CDR1 is SGHTA and CDR2 is FQGNSA. The CDR3 sequence is 14 residues long. CDR3 coding DNA: TGTGCCAGCAGCTTAGCCGCAGTCTACTATGGCTACACCTTC. It codes for CASSLAAVYYGYTF.

The rearrangement joins TRBV24-1 to TRBJ2-4, with a tentative D call TRBD1 (6 bases). Trimming took 10 bases from V and 5 from J, leaving 23 bases between them. This CDR3 has 16 amino acids. Germline loops: CDR1 KGHDR, CDR2 SFDVKD. This chain's CDR3 is CATGPHTGTFENIQYF. The DNA of the CDR3 is TGTGCCACAGGACCTCATACGGGGACATTCGAAAACATTCAGTACTTC.

V is TRBV18 and J is TRBJ2-3, with 8 bases fitting TRBD2. The J segment lost 2 bases and the V segment lost 0 bases, leaving 10 bases of the junction unmatched. The V gene's germline CDR1 is KGHSH and CDR2 LQKENI. This CDR3 has 18 residues. Here the CDR3 DNA reads TGTGCCAGCTCACCACCACGTATAGCGGGGAATTTCACAGATACGCAGTATTTT. Protein product: CASSPPRIAGNFTDTQYF.

The chain combines TRBV21-1 with TRBJ1-3; the listed D gene, TRBD1, was not tested against the DNA. TRBV21-1 is deemed a pseudogene. The CDR3 spans 16 residues. The DNA of the CDR3 is TGTGCCAGCAGCAAAGAGGAGGGGGCGCTAGGAAACACCATATATTTT. It is translated as CASSKEEGALGNTIYF.

This chain connects TRBV2 to TRBJ2-7; D is undetermined. V lost 9 bases to trimming and J lost 3 bases, with 15 bases between them. The CDR3 runs 13 residues. CDR1 is SNHLY, CDR2 FYNNEI, per germline. CDR3 amino acids: CASYDPLNYEQYF. The CDR3, as DNA: TGTGCCAGTTACGATCCCCTAAACTACGAGCAGTACTTC. The full variable domain, with the rest looked up from reference TRBV2 and TRBJ2-7, is EPEVTQTPSHQVTQMGQEVILRCVPISNHLYFYWYRQILGQKVEFLVSFYNNEISEKSEIFDDQFSVERPDGSNFTLKIRSTKLEDSAMYFCASYDPLNYEQYFGPGTRLTVT.

The gene calls are TRBV13 and TRBJ1-1; no clear D gene. This CDR3 is built from 13 residues. Germline V gene lookup returns CDR1 PRHDT and CDR2 FYEKMQ (reference sequence). The ends were cut back, 5 bases at V and 4 bases at J, with 11 bases in the middle. CDR3 bases: TGTGCCAGCAGCCTCAGGATGGGCACTGAAGCTTTCTTT. It specifies CASSLRMGTEAFF.